This T cell receptor beta chain was sequenced during a study of vaccination and CD4 T cells after COVID-19. Study at large: Cells were stimulated with overlapping spike peptides from SARS-CoV-2, HCoV-NL63, HCoV-OC43 and HCoV-229E. Every culture used as a control got a CEFX pool, an HIV-1 Nef pool, or no peptide.

Study outcomes and limitations: Post-vaccination, and not before, a median approximately 86% of reactive clones appeared in convalescent patients.

Looked up from germline, CDR1 is LNHNV and CDR2 is YYDKDF (reference sequence). This CDR3 has 13 residues. V lost 1 base and J 4 bases, leaving 8 bases between the germline ends. The treatment denotes: roughly 10-day PBMC culture with coronavirus spike peptide pools or control peptides (ViraFEST assay). TCR sequencing followed the expansion of antigen-specific T cells with peptide pools in ViraFEST. As concerns this clonotype: Its antigen is currently unknown.

Once obtained from cultured CD4+ T cells, the DNA was sequenced using the Oncomine TCR Beta short-read assay. MiXCR, applied by TCRdb to the PCR reads, yields one record per CDR3 protein. This table has about 3,600 distinct CDR3 sequences, 35% to 45% appearing once. The chain couples TRBV15 to TRBJ2-7; D unresolved. This TCR was sampled from a human donor who had recovered from COVID-19. Sequencing was performed on CD4+ T cells from blood, cultured in vitro. CDR3: CATSRVFRYEQYF. CDR3 in DNA: TGTGCCACCAGCAGAGTCTTCAGGTACGAGCAGTACTTC.